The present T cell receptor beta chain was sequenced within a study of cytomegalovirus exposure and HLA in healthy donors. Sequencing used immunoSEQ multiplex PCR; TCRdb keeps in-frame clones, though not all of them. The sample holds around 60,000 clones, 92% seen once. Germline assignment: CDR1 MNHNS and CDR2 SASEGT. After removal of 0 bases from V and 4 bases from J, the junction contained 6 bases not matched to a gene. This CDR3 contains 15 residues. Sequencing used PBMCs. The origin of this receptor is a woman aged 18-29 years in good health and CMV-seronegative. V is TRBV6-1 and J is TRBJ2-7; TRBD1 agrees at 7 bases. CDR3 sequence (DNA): TGTGCCAGCAGTGAAGCCCTGACAGGGTTTTACGAGCAGTACTTC. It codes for CASSEALTGFYEQYF.